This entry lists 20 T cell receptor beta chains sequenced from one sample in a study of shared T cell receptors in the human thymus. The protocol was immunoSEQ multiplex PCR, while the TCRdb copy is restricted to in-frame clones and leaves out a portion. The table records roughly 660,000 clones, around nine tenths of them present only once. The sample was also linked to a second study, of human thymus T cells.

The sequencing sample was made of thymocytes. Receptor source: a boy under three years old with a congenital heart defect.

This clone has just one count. In nucleotides, the CDR3 is TGTGCCAGCAGCGCCGAACAGGGCGGTAGCGGGAGGGCCTACGAGCAGTACTTC. Amino acid sequence: CASSAEQGGSGRAYEQYF. J is TRBJ2-7 and V is TRBV9; TRBD2 agrees at 11 bases. The CDR3 is 18 residues long. V was clipped by 3 bases and J by 2 bases; unmatched bases: 13. The germline V gene encodes CDR1 SGDLS and CDR2 YYNGEE.

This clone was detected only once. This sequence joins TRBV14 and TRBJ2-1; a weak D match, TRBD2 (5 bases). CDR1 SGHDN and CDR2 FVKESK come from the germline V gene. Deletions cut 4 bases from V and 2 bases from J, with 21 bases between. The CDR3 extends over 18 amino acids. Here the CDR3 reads CASSLTGLATHPYNEQFF. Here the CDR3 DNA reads TGTGCCAGCAGCCTGACGGGCCTAGCCACCCACCCCTACAATGAGCAGTTCTTC.

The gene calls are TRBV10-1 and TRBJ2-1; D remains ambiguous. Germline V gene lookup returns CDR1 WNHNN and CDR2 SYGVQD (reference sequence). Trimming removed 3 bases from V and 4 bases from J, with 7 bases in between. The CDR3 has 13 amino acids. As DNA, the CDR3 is TGCGCCAGCAGTGATGGTCAGTACAATGAGCAGTTCTTC. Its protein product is CASSDGQYNEQFF.

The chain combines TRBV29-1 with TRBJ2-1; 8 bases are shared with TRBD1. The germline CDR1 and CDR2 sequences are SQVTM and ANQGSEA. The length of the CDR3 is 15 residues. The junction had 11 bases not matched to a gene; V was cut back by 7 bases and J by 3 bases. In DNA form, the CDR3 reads TGCAGCGCCGATCCCCGGGACAGGATCTACAATGAGCAGTTCTTC. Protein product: CSADPRDRIYNEQFF.

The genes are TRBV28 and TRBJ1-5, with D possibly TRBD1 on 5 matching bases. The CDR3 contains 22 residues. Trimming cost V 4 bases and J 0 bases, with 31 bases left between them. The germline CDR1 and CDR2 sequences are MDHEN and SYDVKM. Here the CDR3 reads CASSSSRPLTGGPGNSNQPQHF. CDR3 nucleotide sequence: TGTGCCAGCAGTTCCTCAAGGCCCCTAACAGGTGGACCGGGCAATAGCAATCAGCCCCAGCATTTT.

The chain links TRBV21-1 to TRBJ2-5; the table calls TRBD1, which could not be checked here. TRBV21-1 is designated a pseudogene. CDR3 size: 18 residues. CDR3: CASSTLYSGQTIQETQYF. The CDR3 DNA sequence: TGTGCCAGCAGCACCCTCTACTCGGGACAGACAATCCAAGAGACCCAGTACTTC.

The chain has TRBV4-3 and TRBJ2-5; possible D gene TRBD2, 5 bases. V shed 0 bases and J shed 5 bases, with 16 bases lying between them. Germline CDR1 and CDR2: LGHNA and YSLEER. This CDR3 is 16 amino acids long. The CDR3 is CASSQEEAGLRETQYF. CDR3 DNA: TGCGCCAGCAGCCAAGAGGAGGCAGGTCTTCGGGAGACCCAGTACTTC.

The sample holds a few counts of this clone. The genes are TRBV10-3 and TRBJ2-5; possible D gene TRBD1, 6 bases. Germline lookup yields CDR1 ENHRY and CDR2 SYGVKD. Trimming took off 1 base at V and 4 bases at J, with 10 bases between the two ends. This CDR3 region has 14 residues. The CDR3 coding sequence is TGTGCCATCAGTGAGTTGCCAGGGGTAGAGACCCAGTACTTC. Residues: CAISELPGVETQYF.

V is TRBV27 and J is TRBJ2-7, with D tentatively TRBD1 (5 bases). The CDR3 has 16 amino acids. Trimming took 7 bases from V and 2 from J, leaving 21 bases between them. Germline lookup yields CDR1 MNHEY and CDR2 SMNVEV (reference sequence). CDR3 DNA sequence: TGTGCCAGCAATCCAGGGTTTCCCCTCTCCCCCTACGAGCAGTACTTC. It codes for CASNPGFPLSPYEQYF.

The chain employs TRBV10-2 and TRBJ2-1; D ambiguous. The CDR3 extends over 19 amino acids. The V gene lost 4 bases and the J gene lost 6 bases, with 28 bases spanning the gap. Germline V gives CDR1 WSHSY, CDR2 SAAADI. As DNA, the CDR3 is TGCGCCAGCAGTGGATCCCCGGGTAGTACGTTAACGTGGGTCAATGAGCAGTTCTTC. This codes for CASSGSPGSTLTWVNEQFF.

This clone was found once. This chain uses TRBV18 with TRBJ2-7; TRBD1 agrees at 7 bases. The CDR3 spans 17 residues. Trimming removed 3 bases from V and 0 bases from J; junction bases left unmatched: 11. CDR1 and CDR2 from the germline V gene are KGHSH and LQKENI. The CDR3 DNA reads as TGTGCCAGCTCACCGGGACAGCCAAACCCAAGCTCCTACGAGCAGTACTTC. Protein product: CASSPGQPNPSSYEQYF.

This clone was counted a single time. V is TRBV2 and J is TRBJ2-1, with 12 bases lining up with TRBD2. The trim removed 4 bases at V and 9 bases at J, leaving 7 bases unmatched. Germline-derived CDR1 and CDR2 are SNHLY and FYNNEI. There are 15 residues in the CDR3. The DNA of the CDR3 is TGTGCCAGCAGTGGTGGGGCTAGCGGGAGGGTTGAGCAGTTCTTC. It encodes CASSGGASGRVEQFF.

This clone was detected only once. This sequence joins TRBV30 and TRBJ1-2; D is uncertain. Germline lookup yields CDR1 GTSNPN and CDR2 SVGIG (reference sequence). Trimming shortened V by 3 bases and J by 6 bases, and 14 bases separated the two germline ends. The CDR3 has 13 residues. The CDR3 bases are TGTGCCTGGAGCAGGACTAATACTGATGGCTACACCTTC. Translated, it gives CAWSRTNTDGYTF.

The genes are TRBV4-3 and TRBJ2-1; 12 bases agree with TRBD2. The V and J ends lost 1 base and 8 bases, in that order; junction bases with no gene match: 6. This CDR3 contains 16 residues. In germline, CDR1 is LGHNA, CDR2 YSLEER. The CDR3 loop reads CASSQGTSGIGDEQFF. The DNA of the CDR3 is TGCGCCAGCAGCCAAGGGACTAGCGGGATCGGCGATGAGCAGTTCTTC.

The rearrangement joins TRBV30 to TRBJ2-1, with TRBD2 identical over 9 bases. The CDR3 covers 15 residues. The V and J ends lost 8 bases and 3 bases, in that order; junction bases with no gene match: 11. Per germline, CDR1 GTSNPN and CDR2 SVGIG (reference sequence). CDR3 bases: TGTGCCCTGGGCGGGGGGGAGGGCCACTACAATGAGCAGTTCTTC. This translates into CALGGGEGHYNEQFF.

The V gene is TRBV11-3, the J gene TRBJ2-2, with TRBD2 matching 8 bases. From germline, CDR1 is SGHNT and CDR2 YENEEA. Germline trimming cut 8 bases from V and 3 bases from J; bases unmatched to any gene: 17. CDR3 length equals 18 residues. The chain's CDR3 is CASSFDREGRRDTGELFF. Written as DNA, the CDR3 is TGTGCCAGCTCCTTTGATCGGGAGGGCCGCCGGGACACCGGGGAGCTGTTTTTT.

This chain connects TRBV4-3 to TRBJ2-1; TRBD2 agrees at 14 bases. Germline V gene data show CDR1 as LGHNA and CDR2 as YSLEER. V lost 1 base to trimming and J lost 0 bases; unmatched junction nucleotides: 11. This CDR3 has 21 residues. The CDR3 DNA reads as TGCGCCAGCAGCCAAGTGGCGGTTTGGACTAGCGGGAGGACCTCCTACAATGAGCAGTTCTTC. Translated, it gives CASSQVAVWTSGRTSYNEQFF.

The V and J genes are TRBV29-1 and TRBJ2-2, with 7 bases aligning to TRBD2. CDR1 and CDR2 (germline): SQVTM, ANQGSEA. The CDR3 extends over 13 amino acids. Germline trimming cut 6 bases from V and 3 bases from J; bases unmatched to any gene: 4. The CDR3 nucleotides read TGCAGCGTGGGGGGGTTGCACACCGGGGAGCTGTTTTTT. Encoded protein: CSVGGLHTGELFF.

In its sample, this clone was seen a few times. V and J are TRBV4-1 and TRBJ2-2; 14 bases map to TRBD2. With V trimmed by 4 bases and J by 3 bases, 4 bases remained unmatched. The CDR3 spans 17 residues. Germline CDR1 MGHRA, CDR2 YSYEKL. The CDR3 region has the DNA TGCGCCAGCAGCCGTTCGACTAGCGGGAGGGACACCGGGGAGCTGTTTTTT. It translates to CASSRSTSGRDTGELFF.

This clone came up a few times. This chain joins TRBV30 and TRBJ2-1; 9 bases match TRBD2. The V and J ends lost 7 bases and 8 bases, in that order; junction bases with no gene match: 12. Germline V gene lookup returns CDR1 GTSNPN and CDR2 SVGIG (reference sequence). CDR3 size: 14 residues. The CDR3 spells CAFPPSGNADEQFF. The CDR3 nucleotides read TGTGCCTTCCCCCCTAGCGGGAATGCGGATGAGCAGTTCTTC.